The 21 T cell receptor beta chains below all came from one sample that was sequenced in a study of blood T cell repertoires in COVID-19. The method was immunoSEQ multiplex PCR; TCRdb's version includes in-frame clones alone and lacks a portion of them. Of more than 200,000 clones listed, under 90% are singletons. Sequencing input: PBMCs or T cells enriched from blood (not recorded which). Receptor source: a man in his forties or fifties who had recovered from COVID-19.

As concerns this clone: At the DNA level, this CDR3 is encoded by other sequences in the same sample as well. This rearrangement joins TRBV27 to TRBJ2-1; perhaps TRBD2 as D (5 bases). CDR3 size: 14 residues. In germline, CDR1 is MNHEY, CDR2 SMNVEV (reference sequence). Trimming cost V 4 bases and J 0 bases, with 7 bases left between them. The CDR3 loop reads CASSSGSSYNEQFF. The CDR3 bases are TGTGCCAGCAGTTCGGGATCCTCCTACAATGAGCAGTTCTTC.

The CDR3 coding sequence is TGTGCCAGCAGCGTAACAGTGGGGGCCCTAGAATATGGCTACACCTTC. Translation: CASSVTVGALEYGYTF. The V gene is TRBV9, the J gene TRBJ1-2; maybe TRBD1 (6 bases). The germline V and J ends were trimmed by 1 base and 5 bases, with 18 bases remaining between them. The length of the CDR3 is 16 residues. Per germline, CDR1 SGDLS and CDR2 YYNGEE.

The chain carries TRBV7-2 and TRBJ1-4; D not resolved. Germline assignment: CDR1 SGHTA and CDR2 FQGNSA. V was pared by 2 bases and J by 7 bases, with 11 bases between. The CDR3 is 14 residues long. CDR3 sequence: CASSLQRGIEKLFF. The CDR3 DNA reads TGTGCCAGCAGCTTACAGAGAGGGATTGAAAAACTGTTTTTT.

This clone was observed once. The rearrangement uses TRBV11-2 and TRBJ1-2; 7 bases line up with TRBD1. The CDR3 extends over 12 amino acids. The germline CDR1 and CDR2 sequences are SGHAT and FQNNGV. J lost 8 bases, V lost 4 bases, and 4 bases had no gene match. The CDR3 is CASSSGGEGYTF. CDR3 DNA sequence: TGTGCCAGCAGCTCAGGGGGAGAAGGCTACACCTTC.

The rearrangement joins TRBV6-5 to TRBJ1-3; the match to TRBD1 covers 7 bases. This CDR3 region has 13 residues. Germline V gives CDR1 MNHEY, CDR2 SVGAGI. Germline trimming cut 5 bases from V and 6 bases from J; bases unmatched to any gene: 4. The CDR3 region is CASSKTGLNTIYF. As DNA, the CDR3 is TGTGCCAGCAGTAAGACAGGGCTAAACACCATATATTTT.

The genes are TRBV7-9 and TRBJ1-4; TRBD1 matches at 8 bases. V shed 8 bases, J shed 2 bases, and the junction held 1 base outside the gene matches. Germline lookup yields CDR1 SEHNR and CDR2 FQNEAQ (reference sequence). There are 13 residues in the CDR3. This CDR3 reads CASQGATNEKLFF. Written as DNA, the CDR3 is TGTGCCAGCCAGGGGGCCACTAATGAAAAACTGTTTTTT.

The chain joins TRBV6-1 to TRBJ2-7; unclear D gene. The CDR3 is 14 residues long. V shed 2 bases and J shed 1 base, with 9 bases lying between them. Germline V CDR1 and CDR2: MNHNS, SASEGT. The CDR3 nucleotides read TGTGCCAGCAGTGAACAGGATACTTCCTACGAGCAGTACTTC. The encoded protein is CASSEQDTSYEQYF.

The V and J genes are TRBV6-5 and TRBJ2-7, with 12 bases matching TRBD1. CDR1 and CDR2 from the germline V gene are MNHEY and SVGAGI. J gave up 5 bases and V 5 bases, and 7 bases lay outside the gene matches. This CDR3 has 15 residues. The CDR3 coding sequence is TGTGCCAGCAGTCCTCCCGGGACAGGGGGCGACGAGCAGTACTTC. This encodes CASSPPGTGGDEQYF.

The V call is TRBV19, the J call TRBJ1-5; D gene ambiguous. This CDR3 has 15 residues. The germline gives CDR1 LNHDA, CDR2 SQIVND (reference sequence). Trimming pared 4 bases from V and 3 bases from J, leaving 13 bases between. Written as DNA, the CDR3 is TGTGCCAGTAGTACGGCGCGGGAGATCAATCAGCCCCAGCATTTT. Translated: CASSTAREINQPQHF.

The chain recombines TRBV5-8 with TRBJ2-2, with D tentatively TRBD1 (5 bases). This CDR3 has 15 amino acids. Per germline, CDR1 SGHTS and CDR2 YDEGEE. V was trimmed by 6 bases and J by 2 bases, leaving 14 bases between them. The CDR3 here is CASNLGWTNTGELFF. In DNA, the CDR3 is TGTGCCAGCAACCTGGGGTGGACAAACACCGGGGAGCTGTTTTTT. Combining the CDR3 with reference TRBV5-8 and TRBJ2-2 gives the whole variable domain EAGVTQSPTHLIKTRGQQATLRCSPISGHTSVYWYQQALGLGLQFLLWYDEGEERNRGNFPPRFSGRQFPNYSSELNVNALELEDSALYLCASNLGWTNTGELFFGEGSRLTVL.

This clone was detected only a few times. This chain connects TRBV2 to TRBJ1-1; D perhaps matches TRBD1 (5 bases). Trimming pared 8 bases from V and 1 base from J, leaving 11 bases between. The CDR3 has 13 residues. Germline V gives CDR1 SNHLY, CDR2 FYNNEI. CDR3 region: CASFDSENTEAFF. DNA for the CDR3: TGTGCCAGCTTTGACAGCGAGAACACTGAAGCTTTCTTT.

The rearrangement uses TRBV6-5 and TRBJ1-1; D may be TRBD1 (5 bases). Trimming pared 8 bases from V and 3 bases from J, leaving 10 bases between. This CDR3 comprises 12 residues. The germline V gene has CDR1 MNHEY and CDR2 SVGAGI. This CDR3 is CASGRGDTEAFF. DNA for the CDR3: TGTGCCAGCGGCCGGGGGGACACTGAAGCTTTCTTT.

CDR3 sequence: CASSAVTGVAGELFF. The CDR3 nucleotides read TGTGCCAGCAGCGCCGTGACAGGGGTTGCCGGGGAGCTGTTTTTT. The genes are TRBV9 and TRBJ2-2; 8 bases are a match to TRBD1. Trimming removed 3 bases from V and 6 bases from J; junction bases left unmatched: 7. The CDR3 is 15 residues long. Germline values: CDR1 SGDLS, CDR2 YYNGEE. Together with reference TRBV9 and TRBJ2-2, the CDR3 gives the full variable domain: DSGVTQTPKHLITATGQRVTLRCSPRSGDLSVYWYQQSLDQGLQFLIQYYNGEERAKGNILERFSAQQFPDLHSELNLSSLELGDSALYFCASSAVTGVAGELFFGEGSRLTVL.

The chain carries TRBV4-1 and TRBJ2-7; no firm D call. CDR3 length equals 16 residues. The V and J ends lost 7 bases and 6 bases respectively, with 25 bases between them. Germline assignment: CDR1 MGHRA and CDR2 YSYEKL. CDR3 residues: CASKRGIGLFPPEQYF. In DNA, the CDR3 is TGCGCCAGCAAAAGAGGTATCGGCCTTTTTCCCCCCGAGCAGTACTTC.

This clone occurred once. The CDR3 DNA reads as TGTGCCAGCAGCTTAGGCCGCAGGGGACACTTCACTGAAGCTTTCTTT. Protein: CASSLGRRGHFTEAFF. The chain joins TRBV13 to TRBJ1-1, with a weak D call TRBD1 (6 bases). Germline-derived CDR1 and CDR2 are PRHDT and FYEKMQ (reference sequence). Trimming left V 0 bases short and J 4 bases short, with 15 bases between. The CDR3 runs 16 residues.

The CDR3 loop reads CASSVGQGGLNEQFF. The CDR3 region has the DNA TGTGCCAGCAGCGTAGGACAGGGGGGATTGAATGAGCAGTTCTTC. This chain joins TRBV9 and TRBJ2-1; TRBD1 aligns across 9 bases. Germline V gene lookup returns CDR1 SGDLS and CDR2 YYNGEE. This CDR3 region has 15 residues. J was trimmed by 7 bases and V by 0 bases; bases with no gene match: 5.

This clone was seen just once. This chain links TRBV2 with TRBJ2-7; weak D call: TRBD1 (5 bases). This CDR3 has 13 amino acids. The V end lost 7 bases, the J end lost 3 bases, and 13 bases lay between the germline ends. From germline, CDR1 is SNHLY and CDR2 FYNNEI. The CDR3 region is CASNAGFYYEQYF. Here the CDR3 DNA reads TGTGCCAGCAACGCAGGGTTTTACTACGAGCAGTACTTC.

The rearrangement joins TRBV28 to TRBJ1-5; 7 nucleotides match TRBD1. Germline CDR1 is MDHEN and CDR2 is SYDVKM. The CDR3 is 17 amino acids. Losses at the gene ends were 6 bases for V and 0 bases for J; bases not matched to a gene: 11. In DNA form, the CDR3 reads TGTGCCAGCAGCACCAGGAGGGACAGATTTAGCAATCAGCCCCAGCATTTT. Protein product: CASSTRRDRFSNQPQHF. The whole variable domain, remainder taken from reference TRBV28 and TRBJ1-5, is DVKVTQSSRYLVKRTGEKVFLECVQDMDHENMFWYRQDPGLGLRLIYFSYDVKMKEKGDIPEGYSVSREKKERFSLILESASTNQTSMYLCASSTRRDRFSNQPQHFGDGTRLSIL.

In DNA, the CDR3 is TGTGCCAGCAGCAAAAGGCCAGGGGGAACGAACACTGAAGCTTTCTTT. Translating it yields CASSKRPGGTNTEAFF. This rearrangement joins TRBV7-2 to TRBJ1-1, with 7 bases that match TRBD1. The CDR3 is made up of 16 amino acids. V shed 5 bases, J shed 1 base, and the junction held 10 bases outside the gene matches. Germline V gene data show CDR1 as SGHTA and CDR2 as FQGNSA.

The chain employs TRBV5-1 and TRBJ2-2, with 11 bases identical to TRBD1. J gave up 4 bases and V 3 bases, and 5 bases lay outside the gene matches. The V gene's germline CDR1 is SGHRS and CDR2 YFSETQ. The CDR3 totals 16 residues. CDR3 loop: CASSWTGGRGTGELFF. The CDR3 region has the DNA TGCGCCAGCAGCTGGACAGGGGGCAGGGGCACCGGGGAGCTGTTTTTT. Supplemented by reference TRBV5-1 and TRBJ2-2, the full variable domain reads KAGVTQTPRYLIKTRGQQVTLSCSPISGHRSVSWYQQTPGQGLQFLFEYFSETQRNKGNFPGRFSGRQFSNSRSEMNVSTLELGDSALYLCASSWTGGRGTGELFFGEGSRLTVL.

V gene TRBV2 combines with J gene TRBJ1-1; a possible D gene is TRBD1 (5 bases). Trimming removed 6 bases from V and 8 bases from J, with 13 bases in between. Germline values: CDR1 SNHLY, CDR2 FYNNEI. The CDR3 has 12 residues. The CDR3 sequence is CASRGPDSEAFF. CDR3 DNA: TGTGCCAGCAGGGGTCCTGACAGCGAAGCTTTCTTT. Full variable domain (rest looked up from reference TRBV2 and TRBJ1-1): EPEVTQTPSHQVTQMGQEVILRCVPISNHLYFYWYRQILGQKVEFLVSFYNNEISEKSEIFDDQFSVERPDGSNFTLKIRSTKLEDSAMYFCASRGPDSEAFFGQGTRLTVV.